These 10 T cell receptor beta chains were sequenced from one sample in a study of blood T cell repertoires in COVID-19. TCRdb keeps only in-frame clones here, not all; method: immunoSEQ multiplex PCR. The table lists some 100,000 clones, approximately 88% of them singletons. Sequencing input: peripheral blood. All receptors come from a woman aged 65 to 85 with acute or convalescent COVID-19.

This chain connects TRBV6-5 to TRBJ1-6; D not resolved. In germline, CDR1 is MNHEY, CDR2 SVGAGI. The CDR3 covers 14 residues. Trimming cost V 5 bases and J 10 bases, with 15 bases left between them. CDR3 amino acids: CASSRVSTESPLHF. The CDR3 bases are TGTGCCAGCAGTCGGGTCAGCACCGAATCACCCCTCCACTTT.

This clone was seen once. The identical CDR3 is also encoded by other nucleotide sequences in the sample. The chain uses TRBV7-9 and TRBJ1-1, with D possibly being TRBD1 (6 bases). The V and J ends lost 1 base and 4 bases respectively, with 13 bases between them. The CDR3 consists of 15 residues. Germline CDR1 reads SEHNR; CDR2 reads FQNEAQ (reference sequence). In nucleotides, the CDR3 is TGTGCCAGCAGCTTAGTTGGGGGCGCGGGCACTGAAGCTTTCTTT. It translates to CASSLVGGAGTEAFF.

The J gene is TRBJ2-3, the V gene TRBV5-1; D is perhaps TRBD2 (7 bases). The CDR3 covers 13 residues. The germline gives CDR1 SGHRS, CDR2 YFSETQ. The V gene lost 2 bases and the J gene lost 6 bases, with 10 bases spanning the gap. CDR3 residues: CASSFKGGDTQYF. CDR3 nucleotide sequence: TGCGCCAGCAGCTTTAAGGGGGGGGATACGCAGTATTTT.

The chain joins TRBV5-1 to TRBJ2-4; 11 nucleotides match TRBD2. Germline loops: CDR1 SGHRS, CDR2 YFSETQ. CDR3 size: 16 residues. The V and J ends lost 0 bases and 9 bases, in that order; junction bases with no gene match: 8. This CDR3 reads CASSLGLAGGAGIQYF. The DNA of the CDR3 is TGCGCCAGCAGCTTGGGGCTAGCGGGAGGCGCAGGCATTCAGTACTTC.

The chain has TRBV30 and TRBJ2-3, with 14 positions matching TRBD2. V shed 4 bases, J shed 1 base, and the junction held 10 bases outside the gene matches. This CDR3 is 18 amino acids long. CDR1 GTSNPN and CDR2 SVGIG come from the germline V gene (reference sequence). CDR3 sequence: CAWNGRGLAGARTDTQYF. Here the CDR3 DNA reads TGTGCCTGGAATGGACGGGGACTAGCGGGAGCCCGCACAGATACGCAGTATTTT.

V is TRBV2 and J is TRBJ2-7; D is possibly TRBD1 (6 bases). Trimming stripped 4 bases from V and 6 bases from J, with 7 bases between. The CDR3 totals 11 residues. Per the germline V gene, CDR1 is SNHLY and CDR2 is FYNNEI. The CDR3 is CASSGDIEQYF. The CDR3 bases are TGTGCCAGCAGTGGGGACATCGAGCAGTACTTC.

The CDR3 DNA is TGTGCTAGTGGTTTGGGGACAGGGTCAGATACGCAGTATTTT. It translates to CASGLGTGSDTQYF. The genes are TRBV12-5 and TRBJ2-3; 8 bases match TRBD1. CDR1 and CDR2 (germline): LGHNT, FRNRAP. Trimming removed 1 base from V and 4 bases from J; junction bases left unmatched: 1. The CDR3 covers 14 residues.

V gene TRBV28 combines with J gene TRBJ2-3; the match to TRBD2 covers 9 bases. With 1 base clipped from V and 6 bases from J, the junction kept 8 bases outside the gene matches. CDR3 size: 16 residues. The germline CDR1 and CDR2 sequences are MDHEN and SYDVKM. The CDR3 sequence: CASSLLVASGIDTQYF. The CDR3 DNA reads TGTGCCAGCAGTTTATTAGTGGCTAGCGGGATTGATACGCAGTATTTT.

The rearrangement joins TRBV6-5 to TRBJ1-2; a weak D match, TRBD1 (5 bases). The CDR3 contains 13 residues. From germline, CDR1 is MNHEY and CDR2 SVGAGI. Trimming pared 7 bases from V and 6 bases from J, leaving 15 bases between. The CDR3 DNA reads as TGTGCCAGCAACCGTGGGGGGGGAAATGGCTACACCTTC. Translated: CASNRGGGNGYTF.

The gene calls are TRBV7-2 and TRBJ2-3; 10 bases align to TRBD2. Per germline, CDR1 SGHTA and CDR2 FQGNSA. This CDR3 has 15 amino acids. J gave up 5 bases and V 5 bases, and 7 bases lay outside the gene matches. The CDR3 DNA reads TGTGCCAGCAGCCCTGGGGCTAGCGGGGGAGATACGCAGTATTTT. It codes for CASSPGASGGDTQYF.